The 20 T cell receptor beta chains listed next were all sequenced from one sample in a study of T-cell memory formation after mild COVID-19. TCRdb re-derived calls from the 5' RACE reads in MiXCR, one entry per CDR3 protein. The repertoire consists of 560,000 or so distinct CDR3 sequences, with roughly a sixth occurring once and the leading ten covering about 8.1%. Sequencing was carried out using PBMCs or a T cell subset sorted from them (not recorded which). The receptors come from an adult woman who had mild COVID-19 (a few samples of this study predate the infection). Cell type and time point are not known.

Many counts were recorded for this clonotype. V is TRBV4-2 and J is TRBJ2-7; 9 bases are a match to TRBD2. The germline V gene has CDR1 LGHNA and CDR2 YNFKEQ. The CDR3 totals 18 residues. V shed 3 bases and J 7 bases; nucleotides not matched to a gene: 19. The CDR3 DNA follows: TGTGCCAGCAGCCAGAGGGCCTCCGGTGCGGGAGGGCCGGGGGAGCAGTACTTC. It specifies CASSQRASGAGGPGEQYF.

V is TRBV9 and J is TRBJ2-3; D is perhaps TRBD2 (5 bases). The V gene lost 0 bases and the J gene lost 6 bases, with 14 bases spanning the gap. Germline-derived CDR1 and CDR2 are SGDLS and YYNGEE. This CDR3 contains 15 residues. The CDR3 sequence is CASSVGGFALDTQYF. CDR3 nucleotides: TGTGCCAGCAGCGTAGGCGGGTTTGCGCTCGATACGCAGTATTTT.

This clonotype was counted between two and nine times. Compared with germline, one end of the junction differs, possibly owing to a read error. The V gene is TRBV2, the J gene TRBJ1-1, with D maybe TRBD1 (6 bases). CDR1 and CDR2 (germline): SNHLY, FYNNEI. The CDR3 runs to 13 residues. The CDR3 region is CASNEQGNTEAFF. The CDR3 DNA is TGTGCCAGCAATGAACAGGGGAACACTGAAGCTTTCTTT.

Only a few counts were recorded for this clonotype. The chain employs TRBV10-3 and TRBJ2-7; 9 bases agree with TRBD1. Germline CDR1 reads ENHRY; CDR2 reads SYGVKD. J lost 1 base, V lost 6 bases, and 4 bases had no gene match. The CDR3 loop spans 14 amino acids. CDR3 sequence: CAIRTGGSSYEQYF. The CDR3 DNA follows: TGTGCCATCAGGACAGGGGGTTCGTCCTACGAGCAGTACTTC.

This clonotype occurred a few times. This chain uses TRBV6-1 with TRBJ2-1, with TRBD2 matching over 11 bases. V lost 4 bases to trimming and J lost 5 bases; unmatched junction nucleotides: 7. The CDR3 has 16 amino acids. Germline CDR1 reads MNHNS; CDR2 reads SASEGT. The CDR3 sequence: CASSVLAGGINNEQFF. Here the CDR3 DNA reads TGTGCCAGCAGTGTTCTAGCGGGAGGCATTAACAATGAGCAGTTCTTC.

This clonotype has only a few counts. V and J are TRBV3-1 and TRBJ1-6; no firm D call. CDR3 length equals 11 residues. In germline, CDR1 is LGHDT, CDR2 YNNKEL (reference sequence). With 1 base removed from V and 14 bases from J, the gap between germline ends came to 6 bases. This CDR3 reads CASSQGLALHF. The CDR3 DNA sequence: TGTGCCAGCAGCCAAGGTCTCGCCCTCCACTTT. Complete variable domain (other parts from reference TRBV3-1 and TRBJ1-6): DTAVSQTPKYLVTQMGNDKSIKCEQNLGHDTMYWYKQDSKKFLKIMFSYNNKELIINETVPNRFSPKSPDKAHLNLHINSLELGDSAVYFCASSQGLALHFGNGTRLTVT.

V is TRBV29-1 and J is TRBJ2-5; D is ambiguous. V shed 1 base and J shed 2 bases, with 11 bases lying between them. There are 14 residues in the CDR3. Germline assignment: CDR1 SQVTM and CDR2 ANQGSEA. The CDR3 reads CSVEAWHAQETQYF. Here the CDR3 DNA reads TGCAGCGTTGAAGCATGGCACGCTCAAGAGACCCAGTACTTC.

The genes are TRBV19 and TRBJ1-2, with a weak D call TRBD1 (5 bases). CDR1 and CDR2 (germline): LNHDA, SQIVND (reference sequence). The V end was cut by 8 bases, the J end by 4 bases, with 32 bases between. The CDR3 is 19 amino acids. The CDR3 protein is CASGTTPGRGGGDSYGYTF. CDR3 in DNA: TGTGCCAGTGGAACCACTCCCGGGAGAGGCGGAGGGGATAGCTATGGCTACACCTTC.

This clonotype showed up just a few times. The chain couples TRBV5-1 to TRBJ2-7, with 11 bases that match TRBD2. The germline V gene encodes CDR1 SGHRS and CDR2 YFSETQ. The CDR3 is 16 residues long. The ends lost 4 bases at V and 0 bases at J; junction bases unmatched: 6. The CDR3, as DNA: TGCGCCAGCAGCGGGGGACTAGCGGCTAGCTCCTACGAGCAGTACTTC. Encoded protein: CASSGGLAASSYEQYF.

The rearrangement links TRBV7-9 to TRBJ2-1; D is unresolved. The CDR3 is made up of 12 amino acids. Deletions cut 4 bases from V and 9 bases from J, with 10 bases between. The germline CDR1 and CDR2 sequences are SEHNR and FQNEAQ (reference sequence). CDR3 nucleotide sequence: TGTGCCAGCAGCTCTGGGTTATTTGAGCAGTTCTTC. As protein: CASSSGLFEQFF.

This clonotype was observed many times. The V and J genes are TRBV12-3 or TRBV12-4 and TRBJ2-1; possible D gene TRBD1, 5 bases. Trimming stripped 1 base from V and 9 bases from J, with 10 bases between. The length of the CDR3 is 13 residues. For the CDR3, the DNA is TGTGCCAGCAGTTTAGGCGGTAGGGGTGAGCAGTTCTTC. Its translation is CASSLGGRGEQFF.

The chain uses TRBV7-8 and TRBJ1-4; a possible D gene is TRBD1 (6 bases). Trimming stripped 0 bases from V and 8 bases from J, with 19 bases between. Germline CDR1 is SGHVS and CDR2 is FQNEAQ. The CDR3 is 17 amino acids. CDR3 nucleotides: TGTGCCAGCAGCTTAGCGGTCAGGGGCGGCTCTGGGGAAAAACTGTTTTTT. Protein product: CASSLAVRGGSGEKLFF.

This clonotype was detected only a few times. The chain couples TRBV6-2 or TRBV6-3 to TRBJ2-7; TRBD2 agrees at 7 bases. Unmatched junction bases numbered 8, after V lost 6 bases and J lost 3 bases. Germline lookup yields CDR1 MNHEY and CDR2 SVGEGT. The CDR3 is 14 residues long. CDR3 bases: TGTGCCAGCAGCGGGGAGGGAAACCTCTACGAGCAGTACTTC. Protein: CASSGEGNLYEQYF.

This clonotype was seen more than once but under ten times. V usage is TRBV19 and J usage is TRBJ1-5; D unresolved. Germline loops: CDR1 LNHDA, CDR2 SQIVND (reference sequence). V shed 11 bases and J shed 7 bases, with 9 bases lying between them. This CDR3 contains 10 residues. The CDR3 loop reads CAVGSQPQHF. The CDR3 coding sequence is TGTGCCGTTGGGAGCCAGCCCCAGCATTTT. Full variable domain (rest looked up from reference TRBV19 and TRBJ1-5): DGGITQSPKYLFRKEGQNVTLSCEQNLNHDAMYWYRQDPGQGLRLIYYSQIVNDFQKGDIAEGYSVSREKKESFPLTVTSAQKNPTAFYLCAVGSQPQHFGDGTRLSIL.

The chain is built from TRBV5-1 and TRBJ2-2; the D gene could be TRBD1 or TRBD2 (5 bases each). Germline V gene data show CDR1 as SGHRS and CDR2 as YFSETQ. CDR3 length: 17 amino acids. Trimming stripped 4 bases from V and 4 bases from J, with 20 bases between. CDR3 coding DNA: TGCGCCAGCAGCGTTATTGAGGGGAGAATCGGCACCGGGGAGCTGTTTTTT. Translating it yields CASSVIEGRIGTGELFF.

The sample holds many counts of this clonotype. This chain joins TRBV20-1 and TRBJ2-5; D is unresolved. V was clipped by 3 bases and J by 1 base, with 3 bases between them. The CDR3 runs to 11 residues. Germline V CDR1 and CDR2: DFQATT, SNEGSKA (reference sequence). CDR3 loop: CSARPQETQYF. CDR3 DNA: TGCAGTGCTAGGCCCCAAGAGACCCAGTACTTC.

The chain recombines TRBV5-4 with TRBJ2-3; 12 bases are shared with TRBD2. The CDR3 sequence is 16 residues long. Germline trimming cut 4 bases from V and 4 bases from J; bases unmatched to any gene: 7. From germline, CDR1 is SGHNT and CDR2 YYREEE (reference sequence). CDR3 amino acids: CASSPLAGGIADTQYF. The CDR3 nucleotides are TGTGCCAGCAGCCCCCTAGCGGGGGGGATCGCAGATACGCAGTATTTT.

V is TRBV18 and J is TRBJ2-1; tentatively, D is TRBD2 (6 bases). The CDR3 contains 17 residues. V lost 0 bases to trimming and J lost 6 bases, with 18 bases between them. Germline values: CDR1 KGHSH, CDR2 LQKENI. The CDR3, as DNA: TGTGCCAGCTCACCACCGATCGGGGGACCCCATAGCAATGAGCAGTTCTTC. As protein: CASSPPIGGPHSNEQFF.

This clonotype showed up many times. This rearrangement joins TRBV18 to TRBJ1-1; D remains unclear. Trimming took 3 bases from V and 2 from J, leaving 7 bases between them. The germline V gene has CDR1 KGHSH and CDR2 LQKENI. There are 13 residues in the CDR3. The CDR3 DNA sequence: TGTGCCAGCTCACCTGCCGCCAACACTGAAGCTTTCTTT. Translated, it gives CASSPAANTEAFF.

The V and J genes are TRBV6-2 or TRBV6-3 and TRBJ2-2, with 8 bases identical to TRBD1. V dropped 7 bases and J dropped 1; count of bases not matched to a gene: 5. The CDR3 is 15 amino acids. Per the germline V gene, CDR1 is MNHEY and CDR2 is SVGEGT. In DNA, the CDR3 is TGTGCCAGCACTTCGGGACAGGTGAACACCGGGGAGCTGTTTTTT. Protein: CASTSGQVNTGELFF.